The TCR beta chain described here comes from a study of shared clonotypes between healthy human individuals. Trimming pared 8 bases from V and 5 bases from J, leaving 13 bases between. The CDR3 covers 13 residues. Germline CDR1 and CDR2: SEHNR and FQNEAQ (reference sequence). The repertoire was sequenced with immunoSEQ multiplex PCR; TCRdb's copy has only in-frame clones and lacks some. The data hold around 350,000 clones, with around 70% observed a single time. The source material was memory CD4+ T cells sorted from blood. This sample's subset: CD45RA-negative fraction. The sequence was obtained from a man aged 25 to 40 in good health. The V and J genes are TRBV7-9 and TRBJ2-1; D remains unclear. CDR3 loop: CASDRWLHNEQFF. Written as DNA, the CDR3 is TGTGCCAGCGATAGATGGCTTCACAATGAGCAGTTCTTC.